This T cell receptor (beta chain) was documented in a study of spatial heterogeneity in lung cancer. Study-level results: Counts that tracked tumor mutation counts were those of expanded intratumoral alpha and beta TCRs. Regional and ubiquitous nonsynonymous mutations were tracked by counts of regional and ubiquitous expanded TCRs, respectively.

In TCRdb, the 5' RACE reads were re-called with MiXCR into one record per CDR3 protein. The table shows 5,000 to 8,000 distinct CDR3 sequences, with approximately 6.3% occurring only once. Time point reported: sample taken at primary tumor resection. From tumor, nontumor lung or frozen PBMC, whole RNA was taken unsorted for sequencing. This clonotype appeared many times. What it binds is unknown. Sequencing was performed on lung tumor tissue, taken at surgery. This clonotype was obtained from a male donor with early-stage non-small cell lung cancer.

The CDR3 loop reads CASSLRQGQETQYF. In DNA form, the CDR3 reads TGTGCCAGCAGCCTGCGACAGGGCCAAGAGACCCAGTACTTC. The gene calls are TRBV11-3 and TRBJ2-5; TRBD1 aligns across 7 bases. The J segment lost 1 base and the V segment lost 5 bases, leaving 4 bases of the junction unmatched. The CDR3 has 14 amino acids. Germline assignment: CDR1 SGHNT and CDR2 YENEEA.